These 14 T cell receptor beta chains were all obtained from the same sample, sequenced in a study of cytomegalovirus exposure and HLA in healthy donors. Researchers ran the PCR with 60 Vbeta and 13 Jbeta primers. Sequencing was performed with immunoSEQ multiplex PCR; in TCRdb, only in-frame clones are kept and a portion is missing. Of around 20,000 clones in the sample, more than 65% were seen once. Sequenced material: PBMCs. These receptor sequences come from a young man in good health and CMV-seronegative.

The chain recombines TRBV7-2 with TRBJ1-5; D is ambiguous. Germline values: CDR1 SGHTA, CDR2 FQGNSA. With 3 bases removed from V and 4 bases from J, the gap between germline ends came to 4 bases. This CDR3 is built from 12 residues. Here the CDR3 DNA reads TGTGCCAGCAGCTTCAATAATCAGCCCCAGCATTTT. Translation: CASSFNNQPQHF. The full variable domain, its missing parts supplied by reference TRBV7-2 and TRBJ1-5, is GAGVSQSPSNKVTEKGKDVELRCDPISGHTALYWYRQSLGQGLEFLIYFQGNSAPDKSGLPSDRFSAERTGGSVSTLTIQRTQQEDSAVYLCASSFNNQPQHFGDGTRLSIL.

The V and J genes are TRBV30 and TRBJ1-1; tentatively, D is TRBD1 (5 bases). This CDR3 region has 10 residues. V lost 5 bases, J lost 10 bases, and 11 bases lay in between. Germline V gene lookup returns CDR1 GTSNPN and CDR2 SVGIG (reference sequence). The chain's CDR3 is CAWDLRGAFF. As DNA, the CDR3 is TGTGCCTGGGACCTAAGGGGAGCTTTCTTT.

The rearrangement links TRBV30 to TRBJ1-1; no firm D call. V was cut by 4 bases and J by 8 bases, with 14 bases left in between. Germline CDR1 GTSNPN, CDR2 SVGIG (reference sequence). The CDR3 covers 12 residues. The CDR3 region is CAWIRGFAEAFF. CDR3 DNA sequence: TGTGCCTGGATACGCGGATTTGCAGAAGCTTTCTTT.

J is TRBJ2-5 and V is TRBV5-1; 10 positions agree with TRBD1. Trimming removed 4 bases from V and 3 bases from J; junction bases left unmatched: 3. Germline values: CDR1 SGHRS, CDR2 YFSETQ. This CDR3 is 14 amino acids long. The CDR3 reads CASSRGTGEETQYF. The CDR3 region has the DNA TGCGCCAGCAGCAGGGGGACAGGGGAAGAGACCCAGTACTTC. The full variable domain, in which reference TRBV5-1 and TRBJ2-5 provide the parts outside the CDR3, is KAGVTQTPRYLIKTRGQQVTLSCSPISGHRSVSWYQQTPGQGLQFLFEYFSETQRNKGNFPGRFSGRQFSNSRSEMNVSTLELGDSALYLCASSRGTGEETQYFGPGTRLLVL.

This clone was recorded a few times. The chain combines TRBV6-1 with TRBJ2-7; possibly TRBD2 for D (6 bases). V gave up 4 bases and J gave up 0 bases, with 13 bases separating them. The CDR3 consists of 15 residues. CDR1 and CDR2 (germline): MNHNS, SASEGT. The DNA of the CDR3 is TGTGCCAGCAGTGCGGGGGAAGACTCCTCCTACGAGCAGTACTTC. The encoded protein is CASSAGEDSSYEQYF.

The DNA for the CDR3 is TGCGCCAGCAGCCCAAGACAGGGGGCCATCGAGCAGTACTTC. Its translation: CASSPRQGAIEQYF. This sequence joins TRBV4-1 and TRBJ2-7, with 10 bases lining up with TRBD1. Germline V gives CDR1 MGHRA, CDR2 YSYEKL. Trimming removed 4 bases from V and 6 bases from J; junction bases left unmatched: 6. The CDR3 contains 14 residues.

The chain joins TRBV29-1 to TRBJ1-4, with a tentative D call TRBD1 (5 bases). Trimming left V 7 bases short and J 9 bases short, with 18 bases between. Germline lookup yields CDR1 SQVTM and CDR2 ANQGSEA. CDR3 length: 13 residues. The CDR3 DNA reads as TGCAGCGCCCGGGCGGGGGTGGGAAAAAAACTGTTTTTT. Its translation: CSARAGVGKKLFF.

This chain joins TRBV29-1 and TRBJ2-1; 9 bases are a match to TRBD1. Trimming took 7 bases from V and 6 from J; bases not matched to a gene: 7. CDR3 size: 13 residues. Germline CDR1 SQVTM, CDR2 ANQGSEA. The CDR3 sequence is CSGTRQGGNEQFF. CDR3 bases: TGCAGCGGAACTCGACAGGGGGGCAATGAGCAGTTCTTC.

Only one count was recorded for this clone. The chain is built from TRBV20-1 and TRBJ1-2; D perhaps matches TRBD1 (5 bases). Germline-derived CDR1 and CDR2 are DFQATT and SNEGSKA (reference sequence). V dropped 6 bases and J dropped 8 bases, with 13 bases sitting between them. The CDR3 is made up of 11 amino acids. The CDR3 reads CSAGWGEGYTF. CDR3 coding DNA: TGCAGTGCCGGATGGGGGGAGGGCTACACCTTC.

The chain links TRBV30 to TRBJ1-2; D ambiguous. From germline, CDR1 is GTSNPN and CDR2 SVGIG (reference sequence). V was cut by 0 bases and J by 4 bases, with 12 bases left in between. This CDR3 comprises 14 residues. For the CDR3, the DNA is TGTGCCTGGAGTGTATACACCGGCGGCTATGGCTACACCTTC. The encoded protein is CAWSVYTGGYGYTF.

The J gene is TRBJ1-5, the V gene TRBV6-5; D call uncertain. The germline V and J ends were trimmed by 4 bases and 3 bases, with 13 bases remaining between them. This CDR3 comprises 15 residues. Germline V gene sequence: CDR1 MNHEY, CDR2 SVGAGI. CDR3 residues: CASSLQEGSNQPQHF. The DNA for the CDR3 is TGTGCCAGCAGTTTGCAGGAAGGATCCAATCAGCCCCAGCATTTT.

V is TRBV4-2 and J is TRBJ2-5, with D perhaps TRBD2 (6 bases). The V gene lost 8 bases and the J gene lost 4 bases, with 20 bases spanning the gap. Germline CDR1 LGHNA, CDR2 YNFKEQ. The length of the CDR3 is 15 residues. The CDR3, as DNA: TGTGCCAGCGCTGGAGGGACTGGGTCGGGAGAGACCCAGTACTTC. Protein: CASAGGTGSGETQYF.

V is TRBV29-1 and J is TRBJ2-1, with 13 bases fitting TRBD2. After removal of 2 bases from V and 10 bases from J, the junction contained 8 bases not matched to a gene. Germline values: CDR1 SQVTM, CDR2 ANQGSEA. The CDR3 is 15 amino acids. The DNA of the CDR3 is TGCAGCGTTGAAATTTTGGGACTAGCGGGAACCGAGCAGTTCTTC. Translating gives CSVEILGLAGTEQFF.

The CDR3 coding sequence is TGTGCCAGCCAGGCGAATCAGCCCCAGCATTTT. Its protein is CASQANQPQHF. The chain uses TRBV6-9 and TRBJ1-5; D gene uncertain. The CDR3 spans 11 residues. In germline, CDR1 is MNHGY, CDR2 SVAAGI. V was clipped by 8 bases and J by 4 bases, with 6 bases between them.